This T cell receptor (beta chain) derives from a study of regulatory T cells in long-lasting Graves disease (dated by TCRdb to the early 2020s). At the level of the whole study: Antithyroid drugs had been taken for less than 3 months by newly diagnosed Graves' disease patients. A total of roughly 35 samples were covered by TCR sequencing, comprising around 13 persistent and 20 or so newly diagnosed Graves' disease patients. The study was conducted in China and was registered as a clinical trial. Patients with persistent Graves' disease were compared with patients with newly diagnosed Graves' disease using TCR sequencing and RNA sequencing of peripheral blood. The full study reports these points: Persistent disease showed preferential use of TRBV28, TRBJ1-2 and TRBJ2-5, whereas newly diagnosed disease favored TRBV20-1 and TRBJ2-1. Because the primary lesion, thyroid tissue, could not be accessed, the study looked at peripheral blood alone. Lower TCR Shannon entropy and fewer highly expanded clones were observed in persistent Graves' disease patients than in newly diagnosed patients, which suggested clonal expansion. A larger number of public clonotypes was shared among persistent patients (approximately 3,000) than among newly diagnosed patients (about 990). Only the TCR beta chain was sequenced and analyzed. The small sample size was acknowledged by the authors as a limitation that may reduce accuracy.

Library preparation used multiplex PCR. These reads were obtained on an Illumina HiSeq 4000. TCR beta libraries were built with iRepertoire HTBI primers and Arm-PCR amplification of CDR3 regions. Before sequencing, the PCR products went through gel purification. For the original study's pipeline: Gene usage analysis of CDR3 amino acid clonotypes used the approximately 62 TRBV and 12 to 15 TRBJ segments found across samples. Filtered high-quality paired reads were merged into contigs using COPE and FqMerger. Contigs were aligned with BLAST to IMGT TRBV, TRBD and TRBJ reference genes, and CDR3 was defined per IMGT. Any clonotype with a frequency above 0.1% was counted as a highly expanded clone. Shannon entropy served as the measure of repertoire diversity, while the Gini coefficient captured V-J evenness. A clonotype was considered public if more than one individual shared it. TCRdb reanalyzed the raw reads on its own, using fastp at Q25 for trimming and MiXCR for clone calling, and kept in-frame beta chains. When rows share a CDR3 protein, they turn into one entry using the most common DNA and genes. What appears here as the V and J calls and clone size reflects TCRdb's work, not the paper's. This sample is represented by around 400,000 distinct CDR3 sequences; about 16% of them were singletons. The ten largest clones take up about 24% of the sample.

In the paper's terms, the time point label means: newly diagnosed GD, antithyroid drugs for less than 3 months. RNA was extracted from PBMCs in TRIzol for both TCR sequencing and RNA sequencing. The diagnosis of Graves' disease followed American Thyroid Association guidelines. Patients for the study were recruited at an endocrinology department in Xi'an, China. From each patient, approximately 9 milliliters of peripheral blood was collected into an EDTA anticoagulant tube. Ficoll Paque Plus density gradient separation was used to isolate PBMCs, and no additional T cell sorting was done. RNA quality was checked with an Agilent 2100 Bioanalyzer and agarose gel, and concentration with a NanoDrop 2000. The germline V gene specifies SGHAT as CDR1 and FQNNGV as CDR2. Inclusive of the bounding cysteine and phenylalanine, the CDR3 is 14 residues long. This entry keeps only the CDR3 DNA: 42 bases, framed from base 1. V and J are trimmed by 4 bases and 5 bases, and the gene matches miss 5 bases of the junction.

This clonotype was seen ten or more times. What this receptor recognizes is not known. Per-base quality was not reported, and no clone a single base away is much larger than it. The sequence joins TRBV11-2 to TRBJ2-3; the central 8 bases match TRBD1. The sequence derives from a female donor with Graves disease. The material was peripheral blood mononuclear cells (PBMCs), obtained at new diagnosis, from a patient treated with antithyroid drugs. The CDR3 loop reads CASSSSTGGDTQYF. The sequence in DNA is TGTGCCAGCAGCTCCTCAACAGGGGGAGATACGCAGTATTTT. With all but the CDR3 taken from the reference TRBV11-2 and TRBJ2-3 genes, the full variable domain is: EAGVAQSPRYKIIEKRQSVAFWCNPISGHATLYWYQQILGQGPKLLIQFQNNGVVDDSQLPKDRFSAERLKGVDSTLKIQPAKLEDSAVYLCASSSSTGGDTQYFGPGTRLTVL.